This T cell receptor beta chain was sequenced in a study of T cells in Graves' hyperthyroidism and ophthalmopathy. It was RNA transcripts that yielded the amplified TCR beta CDR3 regions. The primer set for the first-round RT-PCR of the TCR CDR3 was HTBI. TCRdb re-called the multiplex PCR reads through MiXCR, storing one row per CDR3 protein. The sample consists of 550,000 to 800,000 distinct CDR3 sequences, roughly a sixth of them appearing once. Trimming stripped 2 bases from V and 4 bases from J, with 10 bases between. The CDR3 length is 14 residues. The germline V gene has CDR1 SEHNR and CDR2 FQNEAQ (reference sequence). The authors took PBMCs from 8.5 to 10 ml fresh peripheral blood.

The chain joins TRBV7-9 to TRBJ2-3; D unresolved. The clonotype originates from a man aged 50 to 60 with Graves' hyperthyroidism. Sequences were obtained from blood. The CDR3 nucleotides read TGTGCCAGCAGCTTATTGCGCGCCGCAGATACGCAGTATTTT. It yields the protein CASSLLRAADTQYF.